Below are 24 T cell receptor beta chains sequenced from a single sample in a study of preoperative IRX-2 immunotherapy in early breast cancer. Assay used: immunoSEQ multiplex PCR; TCRdb lists only in-frame clones, some missing. The sample contains 15,000 to 25,000 clones, approximately 86% of which appear only once. The treatment was: preoperative locoregional IRX-2 cytokine immunotherapy. This material consisted of lymph node tissue, taken after IRX-2 immunotherapy. The receptors derive from a human donor with breast cancer.

The gene calls are TRBV11-3 and TRBJ2-7; D is unclear. The CDR3 totals 14 residues. Germline V gene data show CDR1 as SGHNT and CDR2 as YENEEA. V was clipped by 5 bases and J by 0 bases, with 11 bases between them. CDR3 protein: CASSITVGSYEQYF. The CDR3 DNA follows: TGTGCCAGCAGCATTACAGTGGGCTCCTACGAGCAGTACTTC.

This clone was seen only once. The CDR3 reads CASSDGSATNEKLFF. CDR3 DNA sequence: TGTGCCAGCAGTGACGGCAGTGCAACTAATGAAAAACTGTTTTTT. This chain uses TRBV11-3 with TRBJ1-4; no firm D call. The CDR3 totals 15 residues. CDR1 SGHNT and CDR2 YENEEA come from the germline V gene. The V and J ends lost 6 bases and 0 bases respectively, with 11 bases between them.

The chain is built from TRBV10-2 and TRBJ2-1, with 8 bases aligning to TRBD1. Trimming at V came to 10 bases and at J to 0 bases, leaving 5 bases not matched to a gene. Germline V gene lookup returns CDR1 WSHSY and CDR2 SAAADI. The CDR3 totals 14 residues. CDR3: CATRGRGSYNEQFF. For the CDR3, the DNA is TGCGCCACCAGGGGGCGGGGCTCCTACAATGAGCAGTTCTTC.

The CDR3 sequence is CASSQRAGINSPLHF. As DNA, the CDR3 is TGCGCCAGCAGCCAAAGAGCCGGGATAAATTCACCCCTCCACTTT. The chain carries TRBV4-1 and TRBJ1-6; D ambiguous. The V end was cut by 2 bases, the J end by 7 bases, with 12 bases between. The length of the CDR3 is 15 residues. Looked up from germline, CDR1 is MGHRA and CDR2 is YSYEKL.

The chain recombines TRBV11-3 with TRBJ2-3; D call uncertain. The CDR3 length is 15 residues. V was pared by 1 base and J by 2 bases, with 10 bases between. Germline V gene data show CDR1 as SGHNT and CDR2 as YENEEA. This chain's CDR3 is CASSLGGLNTDTQYF. In DNA, the CDR3 is TGTGCCAGCAGCTTAGGAGGCTTGAACACAGATACGCAGTATTTT.

In this sample, this clone turned up once. CDR3: CASRSPDKGYGYTF. CDR3 nucleotides: TGTGCCAGCAGGTCCCCGGACAAGGGCTATGGCTACACCTTC. This chain links TRBV28 with TRBJ1-2; a possible D gene is TRBD1 (5 bases). Germline CDR1 reads MDHEN; CDR2 reads SYDVKM. The V end was cut by 6 bases, the J end by 4 bases, with 15 bases between. The CDR3 runs 14 residues.

The gene calls are TRBV28 and TRBJ2-7; D is unclear. Trimming cost V 5 bases and J 6 bases, with 17 bases left between them. There are 14 residues in the CDR3. Germline V gene data show CDR1 as MDHEN and CDR2 as SYDVKM. As DNA, the CDR3 is TGTGCCAGCAGTCCCCGGGCCCAAAGGGCCGAGCAGTACTTC. Protein: CASSPRAQRAEQYF.

This chain connects TRBV9 to TRBJ1-2, with D possibly matching TRBD1 (5 bases). The V end was cut by 0 bases, the J end by 4 bases, with 10 bases between. The CDR3 spans 14 residues. CDR1 and CDR2 (germline): SGDLS, YYNGEE. The CDR3 protein is CASSVGWGIYGYTF. The CDR3 nucleotides are TGTGCCAGCAGCGTAGGTTGGGGGATCTATGGCTACACCTTC.

The chain links TRBV19 to TRBJ1-5; D not resolved. This CDR3 comprises 15 residues. Germline V gene lookup returns CDR1 LNHDA and CDR2 SQIVND (reference sequence). The ends were cut back, 2 bases at V and 3 bases at J, with 11 bases in the middle. The CDR3 loop reads CASSISGQLNQPQHF. CDR3 coding DNA: TGTGCCAGTAGTATATCTGGCCAGCTCAATCAGCCCCAGCATTTT.

The chain recombines TRBV11-3 with TRBJ1-4; TRBD1 is a possible D gene (6 bases). The V end lost 6 bases, the J end lost 8 bases, and 22 bases lay between the germline ends. CDR1 and CDR2 from the germline V gene are SGHNT and YENEEA. The CDR3 runs to 16 residues. The CDR3 nucleotides are TGTGCCAGCAGATGCCCCCGCGGGCAGGGGCGGGAAAAACTGTTTTTT. Translating it yields CASRCPRGQGREKLFF.

On this clone itself: One junction end disagrees with the germline gene, perhaps due to a read error. This chain uses TRBV6-4 with TRBJ1-2; 7 nucleotides align to TRBD1. The CDR3 is 15 amino acids. The germline CDR1 and CDR2 sequences are MRHNA and SNTAGT. The CDR3 nucleotides read TGTGCCATCAGTGAGTACAGGGGAACTAACTATGGCTACACCTTC. Amino acids: CAISEYRGTNYGYTF.

The chain couples TRBV29-1 to TRBJ1-1; D not resolved. V lost 3 bases, J lost 2 bases, and 7 bases lay in between. The germline CDR1 and CDR2 sequences are SQVTM and ANQGSEA. The CDR3 sequence is 12 residues long. The CDR3 DNA reads as TGCAGCGTTGATCCATTTAACACTGAAGCTTTCTTT. Amino acid sequence: CSVDPFNTEAFF.

This clone has just a few counts. The genes are TRBV30 and TRBJ1-4; 7 bases match TRBD1. Germline CDR1 reads GTSNPN; CDR2 reads SVGIG (reference sequence). The junction had 7 bases not matched to a gene; V was cut back by 5 bases and J by 7 bases. CDR3 length: 13 amino acids. The CDR3 nucleotides read TGTGCCTGGGCCAGGGACAGCGGTGAAAAACTGTTTTTT. It yields the protein CAWARDSGEKLFF. Filled out from reference TRBV30 and TRBJ1-4, the complete variable domain reads SQTIHQWPATLVQPVGSPLSLECTVEGTSNPNLYWYRQAAGRGLQLLFYSVGIGQISSEVPQNLSASRPQDRQFILSSKKLLLSDSGFYLCAWARDSGEKLFFGSGTQLSVL.

This chain uses TRBV28 with TRBJ1-5, with D maybe TRBD1 (6 bases). There are 15 residues in the CDR3. Germline lookup yields CDR1 MDHEN and CDR2 SYDVKM. Deletions cut 7 bases from V and 2 bases from J, with 15 bases between. The CDR3 here is CASTSRGIGNQPQHF. In DNA, the CDR3 is TGTGCCAGCACCTCTAGGGGGATTGGCAATCAGCCCCAGCATTTT.

The V and J genes are TRBV6-8 and TRBJ2-7; 9 nucleotides align to TRBD2. Germline V gives CDR1 MNHGY, CDR2 SAAAGT. There are 15 residues in the CDR3. The trim removed 4 bases at V and 2 bases at J, leaving 6 bases unmatched. The CDR3 region is CASSFQREATYEQYF. The CDR3 bases are TGTGCCAGCAGTTTTCAGCGGGAGGCCACCTACGAGCAGTACTTC.

Comment on this clone: Other DNA sequences in the sample encode the same CDR3. The genes are TRBV29-1 and TRBJ2-7; D may be TRBD2 (6 bases). The CDR3 is made up of 12 amino acids. Germline lookup yields CDR1 SQVTM and CDR2 ANQGSEA. Trimming left V 4 bases short and J 2 bases short, with 9 bases between. Written as DNA, the CDR3 is TGCAGCGTTGTTGCGGGGACCTACGAGCAGTACTTC. It codes for CSVVAGTYEQYF.

This chain joins TRBV25-1 and TRBJ1-6; D may be TRBD1 (5 bases). This CDR3 has 13 amino acids. CDR1 MGHDK and CDR2 SYGVNS come from the germline V gene. Trimming took 4 bases from V and 8 from J, leaving 9 bases between them. Written as DNA, the CDR3 is TGTGCCAGCAGTGGAAGACAGTATTCACCCCTCCACTTT. This codes for CASSGRQYSPLHF.

The rearrangement joins TRBV30 to TRBJ2-5; D call uncertain. The germline CDR1 and CDR2 sequences are GTSNPN and SVGIG (reference sequence). Trimming removed 4 bases at V and 5 bases at J, with 11 bases between. The CDR3 is 12 residues long. DNA for the CDR3: TGTGCCTGGAACGACGCCTGGGAGACCCAGTACTTC. Its translation: CAWNDAWETQYF. The whole variable domain, filled in from reference TRBV30 and TRBJ2-5, reads SQTIHQWPATLVQPVGSPLSLECTVEGTSNPNLYWYRQAAGRGLQLLFYSVGIGQISSEVPQNLSASRPQDRQFILSSKKLLLSDSGFYLCAWNDAWETQYFGPGTRLLVL.

This chain uses TRBV28 with TRBJ2-7, with 7 bases identical to TRBD2. The CDR3 loop spans 16 amino acids. CDR1 and CDR2 (germline): MDHEN, SYDVKM. Trimming took 5 bases from V and 3 from J; bases not matched to a gene: 13. The CDR3: CASSGGGRGRDYEQYF. CDR3 nucleotides: TGTGCCAGCAGTGGGGGAGGGCGGGGGAGAGACTACGAGCAGTACTTC.

CDR3 sequence reads: CASSYSTGSNQPQHF. In DNA, the CDR3 is TGTGCCAGCAGTTACTCGACAGGGAGCAATCAGCCCCAGCATTTT. The chain recombines TRBV6-8 with TRBJ1-5, with 7 bases fitting TRBD1. The CDR3 totals 15 residues. Germline assignment: CDR1 MNHGY and CDR2 SAAAGT. V was clipped by 0 bases and J by 1 base; unmatched bases: 0.

The rearrangement uses TRBV6-8 and TRBJ2-7, with D uncertain. The CDR3 sequence is 19 residues long. V lost 5 bases and J 2 bases, leaving 28 bases between the germline ends. CDR1 and CDR2 from the germline V gene are MNHGY and SAAAGT. The CDR3 here is CASSDAPKNLVYLPYEQYF. The CDR3 bases are TGTGCCAGCAGTGACGCTCCAAAGAATCTGGTGTACCTCCCCTACGAGCAGTACTTC.

The gene calls are TRBV15 and TRBJ1-2; the D gene is possibly TRBD1 (6 bases). Trimming took off 4 bases at V and 2 bases at J, with 11 bases between the two ends. In germline, CDR1 is LNHNV, CDR2 YYDKDF (reference sequence). This CDR3 comprises 14 residues. The CDR3 DNA sequence: TGTGCCACCAGCAACAGGGCCTTGAACTATGGCTACACCTTC. It specifies CATSNRALNYGYTF.

CDR3 sequence reads: CAAGARSTDTQYF. The CDR3 coding sequence is TGTGCCGCCGGAGCCCGGAGCACAGATACGCAGTATTTT. The chain couples TRBV28 to TRBJ2-3; D is unresolved. This CDR3 is built from 13 residues. CDR1 MDHEN and CDR2 SYDVKM come from the germline V gene. Trimming pared 11 bases from V and 0 bases from J, leaving 12 bases between.

The chain carries TRBV6-8 and TRBJ1-2; D possibly corresponds to TRBD1 (5 bases). Trimming stripped 5 bases from V and 4 bases from J, with 14 bases between. CDR1 is MNHGY and CDR2 is SAAAGT in the germline V gene. This CDR3 contains 14 residues. In nucleotides, the CDR3 is TGTGCCAGCAGTGCCCAAAGGGGTGGCTATGGCTACACCTTC. Translated: CASSAQRGGYGYTF.